A selection of T cell receptor beta chains follows, all from one sample in a study of blood T cells in healthy people across ages. TCRdb ran MiXCR on the 5' RACE reads and lists one entry per CDR3 protein. The sample has 800,000 to 950,000 distinct CDR3 sequences, approximately 32% seen once. This same sample was also taken into another study, of T cells of mothers and their children.

Sequenced input: blood. The receptor source for this set is a woman aged 40 to 50 in good health. The conserved cysteine and the conserved F or W are not part of the CDR3 here.

v_gene	len	CDR3aa
TRBV28	13	ASSLSAGRTYEQY
TRBV24-1	17	ATSNSPGQGTSLGEKLF
TRBV7-2	13	ASSLDGTPGQPQH
TRBV7-2	11	ASRTSPTDTQY
TRBV4-1	15	ASSQDWRGAAKNIQY
TRBV9	12	ASSNRGQSEKLF
TRBV5-1	13	ASSLDRLGGETQY
TRBV21-1	13	ASNQMQPTSRGQF
TRBV4-2	13	ASSHSSGGALEQF
TRBV4-3	12	ASSQAWAYTEAF
TRBV7-6	11	ASSFDSHYEQY
TRBV7-3	14	ASSSSGGAGGDTQY
TRBV28	13	ASSPDRASYYGYT
TRBV10-3	14	AIRDPLAGGPYEQY
TRBV9	13	ASSVFGFPQETQY
TRBV28	10	ASSPIRTEAF
TRBV20-1	12	SASPTGQPYEQY
TRBV24-1	10	ATSNPGVEAF
TRBV28	10	ASRDRFYEQF
TRBV7-6	13	ASSLTSGGHNEQF
TRBV27	12	ASSRLGDYNEQF
TRBV7-9	14	ASSLEGQGLHCGYT
TRBV5-1	12	ASSRTGDTYEQY
TRBV7-3	14	ASSPHGQGASNEQF
TRBV15	12	ATSTRTALYGYT
TRBV10-3	10	AIRDIEDIQY